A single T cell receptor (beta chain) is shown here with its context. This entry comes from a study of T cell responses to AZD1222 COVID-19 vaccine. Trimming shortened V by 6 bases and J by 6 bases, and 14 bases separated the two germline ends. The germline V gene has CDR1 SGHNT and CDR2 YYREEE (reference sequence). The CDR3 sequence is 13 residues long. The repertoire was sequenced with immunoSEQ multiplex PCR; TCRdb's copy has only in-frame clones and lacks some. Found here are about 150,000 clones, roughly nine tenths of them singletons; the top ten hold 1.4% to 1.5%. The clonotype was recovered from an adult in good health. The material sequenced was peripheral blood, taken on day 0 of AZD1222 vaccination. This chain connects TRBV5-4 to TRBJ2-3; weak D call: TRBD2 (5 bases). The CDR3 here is CASTVRAVDTQYF. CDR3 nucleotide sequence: TGTGCCAGCACGGTGAGGGCGGTGGATACGCAGTATTTT.